This is a list of T cell receptor beta chains from one sample in a study of blood T cell repertoires in COVID-19. The repertoire was sequenced with immunoSEQ multiplex PCR; TCRdb's copy has only in-frame clones and lacks some. The repertoire has more than 200,000 clones, approximately 86% of them found once; the top ten carry roughly 5%. The sequenced material came from peripheral blood. The source is a woman aged 60-70 years with COVID-19, enrolled during active disease. Each CDR3 is given with its conserved first and last residue. The order of the fields is clone size, D gene, J gene, V gene, CDR3 DNA, CDR3 protein. D genes are given only for firm matches. Clone size appears in some rows only: once, few, many, or a class for an expanded clone.

clone size: .
D gene: .
J gene: TRBJ2-7
V gene: TRBV2
CDR3 DNA: TGTGCCAGCAGTGAAACGGACGAGCAGTACTTC
CDR3 protein: CASSETDEQYF

clone size: few
D gene: TRBD1
J gene: TRBJ1-1
V gene: TRBV3-1/TRBV3-2
CDR3 DNA: TGTGCCAGCAGTCAAGTCCAGGGGGCCGCTTTCTTT
CDR3 protein: CASSQVQGAAFF

clone size: .
D gene: .
J gene: TRBJ2-7
V gene: TRBV3-1/TRBV3-2
CDR3 DNA: TGTGCCAGCAGCCACTGGTTAGCTCGGTCCTCCTACGAGCAGTACTTC
CDR3 protein: CASSHWLARSSYEQYF

clone size: .
D gene: .
J gene: TRBJ2-1
V gene: TRBV12-2
CDR3 DNA: TGTGCAAGTCGCTTCGGCGGTGCCTACAATGAGCAGTTCTTC
CDR3 protein: CASRFGGAYNEQFF

clone size: .
D gene: TRBD1
J gene: TRBJ1-5
V gene: TRBV6-5
CDR3 DNA: TGTGCCAGCAGCCTTAGACAGGGGGATCAGCCCCAGCATTTT
CDR3 protein: CASSLRQGDQPQHF

clone size: once
D gene: .
J gene: TRBJ2-2
V gene: TRBV7-9
CDR3 DNA: TGTGCCAGCAGCCCCGGGTCCTATGGGACCGGGGAGCTGTTTTTT
CDR3 protein: CASSPGSYGTGELFF

clone size: .
D gene: TRBD1
J gene: TRBJ2-2
V gene: TRBV27
CDR3 DNA: TGTGCCAGCAGTACGCGACAGGGGATGGGCGGGGAGCTGTTTTTT
CDR3 protein: CASSTRQGMGGELFF

clone size: .
D gene: TRBD1
J gene: TRBJ1-2
V gene: TRBV28
CDR3 DNA: TGTGCCAGCAGCCCTAACGGTAACAGGGGGCGAAGAGTTGGCTACACCTTC
CDR3 protein: CASSPNGNRGRRVGYTF

clone size: .
D gene: TRBD1
J gene: TRBJ1-5
V gene: TRBV18
CDR3 DNA: TGTGCCAGCTCACCAGGAGACAGGGGGAGTCAGCCCCAGCATTTT
CDR3 protein: CASSPGDRGSQPQHF

clone size: once
D gene: .
J gene: TRBJ1-6
V gene: TRBV7-8
CDR3 DNA: TGTGCCAGCAGCTTAGCCGGAGGTAATTCACCCCTCCACTTT
CDR3 protein: CASSLAGGNSPLHF

clone size: once
D gene: .
J gene: TRBJ1-6
V gene: TRBV7-2
CDR3 DNA: TGTGCCAGCAGCTTAGGAGGCTGGAATTCACCCCTCCACTTT
CDR3 protein: CASSLGGWNSPLHF

clone size: .
D gene: .
J gene: TRBJ2-5
V gene: TRBV12-5
CDR3 DNA: TGTGCTAGTGGTTTTGGCCCGACCCCGAGCGCTGAGACCCAGTACTTC
CDR3 protein: CASGFGPTPSAETQYF

clone size: .
D gene: .
J gene: TRBJ2-5
V gene: TRBV15
CDR3 DNA: TGTGCCACCAGCAGAGATGCAAAAGGGGGCCAAGAGACCCAGTACTTC
CDR3 protein: CATSRDAKGGQETQYF

clone size: .
D gene: .
J gene: TRBJ2-2
V gene: TRBV27
CDR3 DNA: TGTGCCAGCAGACCCCTGGCGGCTTTGAACACCGGGGAGCTGTTTTTT
CDR3 protein: CASRPLAALNTGELFF

clone size: .
D gene: TRBD1
J gene: TRBJ1-5
V gene: TRBV4-2
CDR3 DNA: TGTGCCAGCAGCCAAGATTGGACAGGGGGCTTGAAGCCCCAGCATTTT
CDR3 protein: CASSQDWTGGLKPQHF

clone size: .
D gene: .
J gene: TRBJ2-7
V gene: TRBV14
CDR3 DNA: TGTGCCAGCAGCCAAGATCGGCGGTTTCCCTACGAGCAGTACTTC
CDR3 protein: CASSQDRRFPYEQYF

clone size: .
D gene: .
J gene: TRBJ1-2
V gene: TRBV24-1
CDR3 DNA: TGTGCCACCAGTGATTTGGGCAGGGGCATCGACGGCTACACCTTC
CDR3 protein: CATSDLGRGIDGYTF

clone size: once
D gene: .
J gene: TRBJ2-3
V gene: TRBV5-8
CDR3 DNA: TGTGCCAGCAGCTTGGCCGGTACAGATACGCAGTATTTT
CDR3 protein: CASSLAGTDTQYF

clone size: .
D gene: .
J gene: TRBJ2-3
V gene: TRBV15
CDR3 DNA: TGTGCCACCAGCAGAGTATTGGGCGTAGGCACAGATACGCAGTATTTT
CDR3 protein: CATSRVLGVGTDTQYF

clone size: .
D gene: TRBD1
J gene: TRBJ2-5
V gene: TRBV27
CDR3 DNA: TGTGCCAGCAGTTTATACAGGGGGCTAGGTGAGACCCAGTACTTC
CDR3 protein: CASSLYRGLGETQYF

clone size: .
D gene: .
J gene: TRBJ1-5
V gene: TRBV15
CDR3 DNA: TGTGCCACCAGCAGAGATCACGCCAGGGGTCAGCCCCAGCATTTT
CDR3 protein: CATSRDHARGQPQHF

clone size: .
D gene: .
J gene: TRBJ1-5
V gene: TRBV5-8
CDR3 DNA: TGTGCCAGCAGCCTTAGACAGAAGAGCAATCAGCCCCAGCATTTT
CDR3 protein: CASSLRQKSNQPQHF

clone size: medium-sized
D gene: .
J gene: TRBJ1-2
V gene: TRBV9
CDR3 DNA: TGTGCCAGCAGCCCCCAAGGGGGGGCAACTAACTATGGCTACACCTTC
CDR3 protein: CASSPQGGATNYGYTF

clone size: .
D gene: TRBD2
J gene: TRBJ2-1
V gene: TRBV7-3
CDR3 DNA: TGTGCCAGCAGCGGCGAGGGACTAGCGGGACGTAATGAGCAGTTCTTC
CDR3 protein: CASSGEGLAGRNEQFF

clone size: .
D gene: TRBD1
J gene: TRBJ1-1
V gene: TRBV5-1
CDR3 DNA: TGCGCCAGCAGCTTACAGACAGGGGGGGACACTGAAGCTTTCTTT
CDR3 protein: CASSLQTGGDTEAFF

clone size: .
D gene: TRBD1
J gene: TRBJ2-7
V gene: TRBV7-2
CDR3 DNA: TGTGCCAGCAGCCTTCGACAGGGTTACTACGAGCAGTACTTC
CDR3 protein: CASSLRQGYYEQYF

clone size: .
D gene: .
J gene: TRBJ1-2
V gene: TRBV19
CDR3 DNA: TGTGCCAGCCGGGGGGTTGGAGGCTACACCTTC
CDR3 protein: CASRGVGGYTF

clone size: .
D gene: TRBD2
J gene: TRBJ2-3
V gene: TRBV30
CDR3 DNA: TGTGCCTGGAGTCCCCTAGCGGTTAGCACAGATACGCAGTATTTT
CDR3 protein: CAWSPLAVSTDTQYF

clone size: .
D gene: .
J gene: TRBJ2-1
V gene: TRBV7-8
CDR3 DNA: TGTGCCAGCAGCTTAGGCACAACGCAGGGGCAGTTCTTC
CDR3 protein: CASSLGTTQGQFF

clone size: once
D gene: .
J gene: TRBJ2-5
V gene: TRBV6-5
CDR3 DNA: TGTGCCAGCAGTCGACAGGAACAAGAGACCCAGTACTTC
CDR3 protein: CASSRQEQETQYF

clone size: .
D gene: .
J gene: TRBJ2-1
V gene: TRBV19
CDR3 DNA: TGTGCCAGTAGTATAGGGAAGGGAGTTGAGCAGTTCTTC
CDR3 protein: CASSIGKGVEQFF

clone size: few
D gene: .
J gene: TRBJ1-4
V gene: TRBV3-1/TRBV3-2
CDR3 DNA: TGTGCCAGCAGCGACCATGGGAGGGCCCATGAAAAACTGTTTTTT
CDR3 protein: CASSDHGRAHEKLFF

clone size: .
D gene: TRBD1
J gene: TRBJ1-1
V gene: TRBV28
CDR3 DNA: TGTGCCAGCAGTGACCGGACAGGGGGCAGGAACACTGAAGCTTTCTTT
CDR3 protein: CASSDRTGGRNTEAFF

clone size: .
D gene: .
J gene: TRBJ1-5
V gene: TRBV19
CDR3 DNA: TGTGCCAGCCGGGACATCGCGATCTATAGCAATCAGCCCCAGCATTTT
CDR3 protein: CASRDIAIYSNQPQHF

clone size: .
D gene: TRBD1
J gene: TRBJ1-2
V gene: TRBV19
CDR3 DNA: TGTGCCAGTAGTACCCAGGGGGTATGGAACTATGGCTACACCTTC
CDR3 protein: CASSTQGVWNYGYTF

clone size: .
D gene: .
J gene: TRBJ2-5
V gene: TRBV19
CDR3 DNA: TGTGCCAGCGCACAACCGGGAACGCGAGAGACCCAGTACTTC
CDR3 protein: CASAQPGTRETQYF